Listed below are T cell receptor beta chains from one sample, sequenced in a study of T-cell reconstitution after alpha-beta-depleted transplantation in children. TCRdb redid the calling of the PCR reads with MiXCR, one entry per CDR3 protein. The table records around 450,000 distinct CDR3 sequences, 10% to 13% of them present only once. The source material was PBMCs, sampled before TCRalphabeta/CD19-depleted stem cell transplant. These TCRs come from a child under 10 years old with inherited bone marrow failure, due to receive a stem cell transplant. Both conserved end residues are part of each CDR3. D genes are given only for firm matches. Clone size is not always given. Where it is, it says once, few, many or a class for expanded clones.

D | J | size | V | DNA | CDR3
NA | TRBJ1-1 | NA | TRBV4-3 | TGCGCCAGCAGCCAAGATTATAGGGAGAAAGCTTTCTTT | CASSQDYREKAFF
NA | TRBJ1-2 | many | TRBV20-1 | TGCAGTGCGTCCCGGGGCCCCTATGGCTACACCTTC | CSASRGPYGYTF
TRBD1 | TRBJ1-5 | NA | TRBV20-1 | TGCAGTGCCACGAGACAGGGGGCTTATCAGCCCCAGCATTTT | CSATRQGAYQPQHF
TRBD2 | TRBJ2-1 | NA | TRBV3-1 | TGTGCCAGCACCCAAGACCCAAGCGGGAGCACCTACAATGAGCAGTTCTTC | CASTQDPSGSTYNEQFF
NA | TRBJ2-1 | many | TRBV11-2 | TGTGCCAGCAGCTTAGTACTAGCTGATGAGCAGTTCTTC | CASSLVLADEQFF
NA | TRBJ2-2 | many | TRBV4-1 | TGCGCCAGCAGCCAATCGACTAGCGGGGAGCTGTTTTTT | CASSQSTSGELFF
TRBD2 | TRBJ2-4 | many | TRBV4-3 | TGCGCCAGCAGCCAAGAATGGCTAGCGGGGGGGCATGTAGCCAAAAACATTCAGTACTTC | CASSQEWLAGGHVAKNIQYF
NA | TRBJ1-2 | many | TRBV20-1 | TGCAGTGCTAGAGAGGGTGGCTACACCTTC | CSAREGGYTF
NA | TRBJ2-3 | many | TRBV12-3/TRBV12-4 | TGCGCCAGCAGCTTGGGCCACAGCACAGATACGCAGTATTTT | CASSLGHSTDTQYF
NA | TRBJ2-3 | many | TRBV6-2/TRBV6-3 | TGTGCCAGCAGCAAGACCGCGGATACGCAGTATTTT | CASSKTADTQYF
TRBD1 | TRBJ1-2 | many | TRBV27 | TGTGCCAGCAGTTTCGGACAGGACCATGGCTACACCTTC | CASSFGQDHGYTF
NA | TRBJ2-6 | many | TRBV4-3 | TGCGCCAGCAGCCCCGGACTCTCTGGGGCCAACGTCCTGACTTTC | CASSPGLSGANVLTF
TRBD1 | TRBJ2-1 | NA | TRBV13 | TGTGCCAGCAGCCCGAGGGGGCAGGCCTACAATGAGCAGTTCTTC | CASSPRGQAYNEQFF
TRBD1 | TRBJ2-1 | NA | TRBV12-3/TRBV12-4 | TGTGCCAGCAGTTTAAATTGGCCAGGGGGATACAATGAGCAGCTCTTC | CASSLNWPGGYNEQLF
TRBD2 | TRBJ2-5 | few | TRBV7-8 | TGTGCCAGCAGCTCCGTCGAGCGGGGGAACCAAGAGACCCAGTACTTC | CASSSVERGNQETQYF
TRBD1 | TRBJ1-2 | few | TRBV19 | TGTGCCAGTAGTACCGGGACAGGGGTAGCCTACACCTTC | CASSTGTGVAYTF
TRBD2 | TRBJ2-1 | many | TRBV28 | TGTGCCAGCAGTTTAAACCTTAACTTCCCACCTAGCGGCTCCTACAATGAGCAGTTCTTC | CASSLNLNFPPSGSYNEQFF
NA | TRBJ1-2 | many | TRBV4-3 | TGCGCCAGCAGCCACTTGCTTGGGGCGCAGGATGGCTACACCTTC | CASSHLLGAQDGYTF
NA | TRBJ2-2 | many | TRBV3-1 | TGTGCCAGCAGCCAAGCCCTAGAAGGTGGGGACACCGGGGAGCTGTTTTTT | CASSQALEGGDTGELFF
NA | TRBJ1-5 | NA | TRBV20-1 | TGCAGTGCGTCCTCGTACTCTCAGGGGATGAGCAATCAGCCCCAGCATTTT | CSASSYSQGMSNQPQHF
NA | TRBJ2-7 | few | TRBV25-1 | TGTGCCAGCACTAACTCAGAGATACCCTACGAGCAGTACTTC | CASTNSEIPYEQYF
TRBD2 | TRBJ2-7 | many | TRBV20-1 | TGCAGTGCTAGAGGGTTAACGGGGAGGGCCCCACAGTACGAGCAGTACTTC | CSARGLTGRAPQYEQYF
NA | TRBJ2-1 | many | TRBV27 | TGTGCCAGCAGACCTTACCTTTTAGGGGCGTCCTACAATGAGCAGTTCTTC | CASRPYLLGASYNEQFF
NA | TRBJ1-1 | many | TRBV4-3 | TGCGCCAGCAGCCAACCCGGGGCGAACACTGAAGCTTTCTTT | CASSQPGANTEAFF